The 20 T cell receptor beta chains below were found in one sample sequenced in a study of blood T cells in healthy people across ages. A second PCR of roughly 7 to 11 cycles used a sample-barcoded 5' primer and a J-beta primer mix. MiXCR was run by TCRdb on the 5' RACE reads, yielding one entry per CDR3 protein. Of about 1.4 million distinct CDR3 sequences in the sample, approximately 59% were seen once. Material: blood. All receptors come from a man younger than 35 in good health.

V gene TRBV3-1 combines with J gene TRBJ2-1; perhaps TRBD2 as D (6 bases). Per germline, CDR1 LGHDT and CDR2 YNNKEL (reference sequence). The V and J ends lost 6 bases and 5 bases respectively, with 17 bases between them. The CDR3 contains 15 residues. The chain's CDR3 is CASRPSGREDNEQFF. The CDR3 bases are TGTGCCAGCAGGCCCTCGGGCAGGGAGGACAATGAGCAGTTCTTC.

V is TRBV7-9 and J is TRBJ1-2; tentative D call: TRBD1 (6 bases). Germline V lookup: CDR1 SEHNR, CDR2 FQNEAQ (reference sequence). The CDR3 runs 14 residues. V gave up 7 bases and J gave up 8 bases, with 20 bases separating them. CDR3 in amino acids: CASKSGAGEDGYTF. Here the CDR3 DNA reads TGTGCCAGCAAATCAGGGGCAGGGGAGGACGGCTACACCTTC.

The chain links TRBV20-1 to TRBJ2-3; D is perhaps TRBD2 (5 bases). The CDR3 loop spans 16 amino acids. Germline CDR1 and CDR2: DFQATT and SNEGSKA (reference sequence). Trimming left V 3 bases short and J 2 bases short, with 18 bases between. CDR3 protein: CSASDTSRGLTDTQYF. The CDR3 nucleotides read TGCAGTGCTAGTGACACCTCGCGCGGACTCACAGATACGCAGTATTTT.

The chain is built from TRBV7-6 and TRBJ2-3; D gene unclear. CDR1 and CDR2 (germline): SGHVS, FNYEAQ. The length of the CDR3 is 14 residues. Trimming took off 1 base at V and 2 bases at J, with 7 bases between the two ends. This chain's CDR3 is CASSLVHNTDTQYF. CDR3 nucleotide sequence: TGTGCCAGCAGCTTAGTGCATAACACAGATACGCAGTATTTT.

The table lists this clonotype with a few counts. The chain uses TRBV10-3 and TRBJ1-2; 7 nucleotides match TRBD1. The CDR3 contains 15 residues. V dropped 7 bases and J dropped 0; count of bases not matched to a gene: 8. The germline CDR1 and CDR2 sequences are ENHRY and SYGVKD. The CDR3 region is CAIKGQATSNYGYTF. DNA of the CDR3: TGTGCCATCAAAGGACAGGCTACTTCTAACTATGGCTACACCTTC.

The chain joins TRBV20-1 to TRBJ2-7; a possible D gene is TRBD2 (5 bases). The CDR3 loop spans 15 amino acids. Germline V gene data show CDR1 as DFQATT and CDR2 as SNEGSKA (reference sequence). Trimming removed 1 base from V and 0 bases from J, with 13 bases in between. CDR3 in amino acids: CSARVRERSSYEQYF. The CDR3 nucleotides read TGCAGTGCTAGAGTTAGGGAGAGGAGCTCCTACGAGCAGTACTTC.

The CDR3 coding sequence is TGTGCCAGCAGCCAGGGACAGGGGGCCCAAGAGACCCAGTACTTC. Protein: CASSQGQGAQETQYF. The chain carries TRBV12-3 or TRBV12-4 and TRBJ2-7; 12 nucleotides line up with TRBD1. The J call is doubtful: the DNA matches TRBJ2-5 better. The CDR3 length is 15 residues.

This clonotype has more than one count but fewer than ten. The chain carries TRBV12-3 or TRBV12-4 and TRBJ2-7, with D possibly being TRBD1 (6 bases). V was trimmed by 4 bases and J by 3 bases, leaving 16 bases between them. The CDR3 is 15 amino acids. Here the CDR3 DNA reads TGTGCCAGCAGTTCGATGATTGACAGGAGCTACGAGCAGTACTTC. It encodes CASSSMIDRSYEQYF.

This clonotype was counted ten times or more. CDR3 sequence (DNA): TGTGCCATCAGTGAGGGTTCTGAGACCCAGTACTTC. Its protein is CAISEGSETQYF. The chain links TRBV10-3 to TRBJ2-5, with no clear D. Trimming cost V 2 bases and J 5 bases, with 6 bases left between them. The V gene's germline CDR1 is ENHRY and CDR2 SYGVKD. The CDR3 is 12 amino acids.

In regard to this clonotype: A junction boundary mismatches the germline segment, possibly from a read error. This rearrangement joins TRBV25-1 to TRBJ1-2; TRBD1 agrees at 7 bases. CDR1 and CDR2 from the germline V gene are MGHDK and SYGVNS. The CDR3 consists of 14 residues. CDR3 DNA sequence: TGTGCCACCTACAAAGGGACAGTCGAGAATGGCTGCACCTTC. This encodes CATYKGTVENGCTF.

The chain combines TRBV6-6 with TRBJ2-5; D might be TRBD1 (6 bases). V lost 5 bases, J lost 2 bases, and 12 bases lay in between. The V gene's germline CDR1 is MNHNY and CDR2 SVGAGI (reference sequence). The CDR3 has 14 residues. CDR3 nucleotide sequence: TGTGCCAGCAGTGGATGGACAGCGCAAGAGACCCAGTACTTC. This sequence encodes CASSGWTAQETQYF.

The chain recombines TRBV6-2 or TRBV6-3 with TRBJ2-3, with 10 bases matching TRBD2. Germline V gives CDR1 MNHEY, CDR2 SVGEGT. The CDR3 length is 18 residues. With 8 bases clipped from V and 2 bases from J, the junction kept 16 bases outside the gene matches. The DNA for the CDR3 is TGTGCCAGCTTTCGGGGGCTAGCGGGGGCAATCTTCACAGATACGCAGTATTTT. Residues: CASFRGLAGAIFTDTQYF.

This chain connects TRBV20-1 to TRBJ2-3, with 13 bases matching TRBD2. Germline loops: CDR1 DFQATT, CDR2 SNEGSKA (reference sequence). This CDR3 spans 18 amino acids. V trimming: 6 bases; J trimming: 1 base; junction bases outside the gene matches: 13. CDR3 protein: CSADLLAGGPVGTDTQYF. Written as DNA, the CDR3 is TGCAGTGCGGACTTACTAGCGGGAGGGCCGGTTGGCACAGATACGCAGTATTTT.

V is TRBV6-5 and J is TRBJ1-2; D is unresolved. Germline CDR1 and CDR2: MNHEY and SVGAGI. The CDR3 is 13 residues long. With 3 bases removed from V and 7 bases from J, the gap between germline ends came to 12 bases. As DNA, the CDR3 is TGTGCCAGCAGTTATTTGGCAGTGGGTGGCTACACCTTC. Translated: CASSYLAVGGYTF.

The chain's CDR3 is CSGKFTGTEAFF. The DNA of the CDR3 is TGCAGCGGTAAATTTACGGGCACTGAAGCTTTCTTT. This chain uses TRBV29-1 with TRBJ1-1; D gene unclear. Trimming cost V 7 bases and J 4 bases, with 13 bases left between them. Germline V lookup: CDR1 SQVTM, CDR2 ANQGSEA. There are 12 residues in the CDR3.

This chain joins TRBV27 and TRBJ2-5, with 12 bases identical to TRBD2. The CDR3 runs to 16 residues. The germline CDR1 and CDR2 sequences are MNHEY and SMNVEV (reference sequence). Trimming took 5 bases from V and 2 from J; bases not matched to a gene: 6. CDR3 sequence reads: CASSIRLAGAQETQYF. The CDR3 nucleotides are TGTGCCAGCAGTATCCGACTAGCGGGGGCTCAAGAGACCCAGTACTTC.

The CDR3 DNA is TGTGCCAGTAGTATAAATGGAGGGGGTGGCTATGGCTACACCTTC. Its translation: CASSINGGGGYGYTF. The gene calls are TRBV19 and TRBJ1-2; D is perhaps TRBD1 (6 bases). The germline CDR1 and CDR2 sequences are LNHDA and SQIVND (reference sequence). Between the trimmed V and J ends, which lost 2 bases and 4 bases, there was a span of 14 bases. CDR3 size: 15 residues. The full variable domain, in which reference TRBV19 and TRBJ1-2 provide the parts outside the CDR3, is DGGITQSPKYLFRKEGQNVTLSCEQNLNHDAMYWYRQDPGQGLRLIYYSQIVNDFQKGDIAEGYSVSREKKESFPLTVTSAQKNPTAFYLCASSINGGGGYGYTFGSGTRLTVV.

This chain connects TRBV7-4 to TRBJ2-1, with 7 bases fitting TRBD2. CDR1 is SGHVT, CDR2 SQSDAQ, per germline. The V and J ends lost 6 bases and 5 bases, in that order; junction bases with no gene match: 10. The CDR3 totals 15 residues. DNA for the CDR3: TGTGCCAGCAGTTTGGGCGGGAGTGAGAACAATGAGCAGTTCTTC. Translating it yields CASSLGGSENNEQFF.

This clonotype was recorded a few times. The CDR3 nucleotides are TGTGCCAGCAGCACGCCCCTCCGGGAGCAGTACTTC. Encoded protein: CASSTPLREQYF. The V and J genes are TRBV28 and TRBJ2-7, with no clear D. Per the germline V gene, CDR1 is MDHEN and CDR2 is SYDVKM. The CDR3 runs to 12 residues. V was pared by 6 bases and J by 7 bases, with 13 bases between.

V is TRBV29-1 and J is TRBJ2-1; D unclear. This CDR3 has 13 amino acids. The germline V and J ends were trimmed by 3 bases and 3 bases, with 9 bases remaining between them. Germline V gives CDR1 SQVTM, CDR2 ANQGSEA. CDR3 sequence: CSVDGLRYNEQFF. CDR3 DNA sequence: TGCAGCGTTGATGGGCTTCGCTACAATGAGCAGTTCTTC.